The clone carrying this T cell receptor (beta chain) has more than one count but fewer than ten. Its antigen is currently unknown. Preparation of the TCRbeta library used unique molecular identifiers. One entry per CDR3 protein, called by TCRdb with MiXCR from the PCR reads. In the table there are 700,000 to 950,000 distinct CDR3 sequences, around 17% of which are singletons. This record comes from a study of T-cell reconstitution after alpha-beta-depleted transplantation in children. CDR3 length: 15 amino acids. J gave up 3 bases and V 4 bases, and 5 bases lay outside the gene matches. Findings of the study overall: Surviving recipient T cells and thymic progenitors accounted for the high day-60 TCRbeta diversity observed in some patients. The study reportedly traced alpha-beta T cells about two months after transplant to several hundred expanded graft clones. Counts and diversity of T cells one year after transplant came mostly from newly produced T cells.

The receptor comes from a male patient between 5 and 17 years old who had a stem cell transplant for acute lymphoblastic leukemia, so the T cells may come from the graft donor. The sequences come from PBMCs, mostly from graft donor cells, collected 360 days after TCRalphabeta/CD19-depleted stem cell transplant. The rearrangement links TRBV12-3 or TRBV12-4 to TRBJ2-2; TRBD1 aligns across 7 bases. CDR3 residues: CASSYGTADTGELFF. The CDR3 DNA reads as TGTGCCAGCAGTTACGGGACAGCTGACACCGGGGAGCTGTTTTTT.